This is a list of T cell receptor beta chains from one sample in a study of shared clonotypes between healthy human individuals. Profiling relied on immunoSEQ multiplex PCR, and the TCRdb table lists in-frame clones only, not all of them. The table lists around 2,000,000 clones, approximately 94% of them singletons. Material: naive CD8+ T cells sorted from blood. The receptor source for this set is a man aged 18 to 35 in good health. Each CDR3 is given with its conserved first and last residue. Fields, in order: J gene, V gene, clone size, D gene, CDR3 DNA, CDR3 protein. D genes are given only for firm matches. Clone size is not always given. Where it is, it says once, few, many or a class for expanded clones.

>TRBJ2-7|TRBV13|NA|TRBD1
TGTGCCAGCAGCTTGTGGGACAGGGGCTACGAGCAGTACTTC
CASSLWDRGYEQYF
>TRBJ1-2|TRBV4-1|NA|NA
TGCGCCAGTGGAGACGGCTATGGCTACACCTTC
CASGDGYGYTF
>TRBJ2-7|TRBV7-9|NA|NA
TGTGCCAGCAGCTTAACCGAGCAGTACTTC
CASSLTEQYF
>TRBJ2-1|TRBV6-1|NA|NA
TGTGCCAGCAGTGAAAGGCCAGGGAACAATGAGCAGTTCTTC
CASSERPGNNEQFF
>TRBJ1-5|TRBV16|NA|TRBD1
TGTGCCAGCAGCCAAGGGACAGATGATCAGCCCCAGCATTTT
CASSQGTDDQPQHF
>TRBJ2-7|TRBV4-3|NA|TRBD1
TGCGCCAGCAGCGCCGGGACAGGGGGCAGCGAGCAGTACTTC
CASSAGTGGSEQYF
>TRBJ1-3|TRBV5-5|NA|NA
TGTGCCAGCAGCTTGGGGCCGGAGGACTCTGGAAACACCATATATTTT
CASSLGPEDSGNTIYF
>TRBJ2-1|TRBV30|NA|NA
TGTGCCTGGAGTGTAATGGGGGTCACCTACAATGAGCAGTTCTTC
CAWSVMGVTYNEQFF
>TRBJ2-1|TRBV19|NA|TRBD2
TGTGCCAGTAGTATTGGGACTAGCGTTGAGCAGTTCTTC
CASSIGTSVEQFF
>TRBJ1-5|TRBV27|NA|TRBD1
TGTGCCACCCAAACAGGGGGGAGCAATCAGCCCCAGCATTTT
CATQTGGSNQPQHF
>TRBJ2-7|TRBV9|NA|NA
TGTGCCAGCAGCCCAGGGGGGGAAGGCTACGAGCAGTACTTC
CASSPGGEGYEQYF
>TRBJ2-7|TRBV7-2|NA|NA
TGTGCCAGCAGCCCCCCCACCGGGTTCCCCTACGAGCAGTACTTC
CASSPPTGFPYEQYF
>TRBJ1-2|TRBV10-3|NA|NA
TGTGCCATCAGTGACAGGGTCTCATCTAACTATGGCTACACCTTC
CAISDRVSSNYGYTF
>TRBJ2-6|TRBV30|NA|NA
TGTGCCTGGAACGAGGGTACCGGGGCCAACGTCCTGACTTTC
CAWNEGTGANVLTF
>TRBJ2-3|TRBV10-1|NA|NA
TGCGCCAGCAGTGACGGTTTTAGCACAGATACGCAGTATTTT
CASSDGFSTDTQYF
>TRBJ2-1|TRBV7-8|NA|TRBD2
TGTGCCAGCAGCTTAGAGGGACTAGCGGACTACAATGAGCAGTTCTTC
CASSLEGLADYNEQFF
>TRBJ1-5|TRBV2|once|TRBD1
TGTGCCAGCAGTGTATCAGGGGGCAGTCAGCCCCAGCATTTT
CASSVSGGSQPQHF
>TRBJ1-2|TRBV7-9|NA|NA
TGTGCCAGCAGCTTAGAGGCCTATGGCTACACCTTC
CASSLEAYGYTF
>TRBJ1-5|TRBV5-8|NA|NA
TGTGCCAGCAGCTTAGCCCCCATCGGGAATCAGCCCCAGCATTTT
CASSLAPIGNQPQHF
>TRBJ2-7|TRBV6-9|NA|TRBD1
TGTGCCAGCAGTTACGGACAGGGGGCCTACGAGCAGTACTTC
CASSYGQGAYEQYF
>TRBJ2-1|TRBV7-2|NA|TRBD2
TGTGCCAGCAGCTTGGGGATAGCGGGGGGAGGTGGTGAGCAGTTCTTC
CASSLGIAGGGGEQFF
>TRBJ2-5|TRBV4-1|NA|TRBD2
TGCGCCAGCAGCCAAGATAGGCTAGCGGAAGAGACCCAGTACTTC
CASSQDRLAEETQYF
>TRBJ2-6|TRBV11-2|NA|NA
TGTGCCAGCAGCTTTCAAAGCTCTGGGGCCAACGTCCTGACTTTC
CASSFQSSGANVLTF
>TRBJ1-1|TRBV25-1|NA|NA
TGTGCCAGCACCGACAGGAATCTGGAAGCTTTCTTT
CASTDRNLEAFF
>TRBJ1-1|TRBV19|NA|NA
TGTGCCAGTAGTATTGCCAGGGCGAACACTGAAGCTTTCTTT
CASSIARANTEAFF
>TRBJ2-1|TRBV12-5|NA|NA
TGTGCTAGTGGTTCCTACAGTGGGGCTTACAATGAGCAGTTCTTC
CASGSYSGAYNEQFF
>TRBJ2-7|TRBV5-5|NA|NA
TGTGCCAGCAGCTTCATGCTGGTTTCCTACGAGCAGTACTTC
CASSFMLVSYEQYF
>TRBJ2-3|TRBV4-2|NA|TRBD2
TGTGCCAGCAGCCAAGAGGATCGGGGGGGCACAGATACGCAGTATTTT
CASSQEDRGGTDTQYF
>TRBJ2-2|TRBV19|NA|NA
TGTGCCAGTAGTATTGGGGCGGCCGGGGAGCTGTTTTTT
CASSIGAAGELFF
>TRBJ2-7|TRBV30|NA|NA
TGTGCCTGGAATTTTGATGGGGGCTCCTACGAGCAGTACTTC
CAWNFDGGSYEQYF
>TRBJ2-7|TRBV11-2|NA|TRBD1
TGTGCCAGCAGCTATGGCAGGGGGTACTCCTACGAGCAGTACTTC
CASSYGRGYSYEQYF
>TRBJ1-1|TRBV28|NA|NA
TGTGCCAGCACAAGTCGGGTGAACACTGAAGCTTTCTTT
CASTSRVNTEAFF
>TRBJ2-7|TRBV7-9|NA|TRBD1
TGTGCCAGCAGCCCAGGGGGAGTGCCCTACGAGCAGTACTTC
CASSPGGVPYEQYF
>TRBJ2-1|TRBV10-2|NA|NA
TGCGCCAGCAGTTTCAGCGAGGAGGAGCAGTTCTTC
CASSFSEEEQFF
>TRBJ1-2|TRBV19|once|NA
TGTGCCAGTAGTATTAGTAATTCCGCAATGTATGGCTACACCTTC
CASSISNSAMYGYTF
>TRBJ2-7|TRBV5-6|once|NA
TGTGCCAGCAGCTTAACCAGGGTCGCAGATAGTTTCTACGAGCAGTACTTC
CASSLTRVADSFYEQYF
>TRBJ2-7|TRBV4-1|NA|NA
TGCGCCAGCAGCCAAGATATGGGCAGCCTAGGAGAGCAGTACTTC
CASSQDMGSLGEQYF